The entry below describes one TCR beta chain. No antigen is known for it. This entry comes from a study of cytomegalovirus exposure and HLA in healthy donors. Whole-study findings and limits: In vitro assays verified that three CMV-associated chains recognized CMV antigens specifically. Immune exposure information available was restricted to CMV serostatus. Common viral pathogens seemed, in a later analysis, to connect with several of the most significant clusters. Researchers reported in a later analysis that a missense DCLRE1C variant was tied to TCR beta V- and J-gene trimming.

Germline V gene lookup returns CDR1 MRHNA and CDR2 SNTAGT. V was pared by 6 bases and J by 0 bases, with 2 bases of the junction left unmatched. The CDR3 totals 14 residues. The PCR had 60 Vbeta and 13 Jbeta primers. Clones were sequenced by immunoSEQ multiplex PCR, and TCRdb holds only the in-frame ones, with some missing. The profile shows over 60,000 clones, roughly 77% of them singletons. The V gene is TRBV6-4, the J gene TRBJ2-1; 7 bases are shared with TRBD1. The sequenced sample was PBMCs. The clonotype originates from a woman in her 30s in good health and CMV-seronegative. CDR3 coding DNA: TGTGCCAGCAGAAGGGACAGCTCCTACAATGAGCAGTTCTTC. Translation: CASRRDSSYNEQFF.